What follows are 23 T cell receptor beta chains derived from one specimen sequenced in a study of shared clonotypes between healthy human individuals. Libraries were prepared by immunoSEQ multiplex PCR; TCRdb keeps only in-frame clonotypes and omits some of them. In the table there are 2,100,000 or so clones, 90% to 96% of which are singletons. Sequencing was done on a sample of naive CD4+ T cells sorted from blood. Subset described: CD45RA+ positively selected. The receptor set was obtained from a young man in good health.

This chain joins TRBV11-2 and TRBJ2-5, with D tentatively TRBD1 (6 bases). The CDR3 is made up of 13 amino acids. Germline V CDR1 and CDR2: SGHAT, FQNNGV. Trimming took off 7 bases at V and 1 base at J, with 10 bases between the two ends. DNA for the CDR3: TGTGCCAGCACCCTGGGGGCCCAAGAGACCCAGTACTTC. Amino acids: CASTLGAQETQYF.

The chain employs TRBV2 and TRBJ1-4; TRBD1 matches 7 bases. Germline V gives CDR1 SNHLY, CDR2 FYNNEI. This CDR3 has 16 amino acids. V dropped 1 base and J dropped 7; count of bases not matched to a gene: 9. CDR3 coding DNA: TGTGCCAGCAGTGAAGTTAGGGCAGGGGGGACTGAAAAACTGTTTTTT. It translates to CASSEVRAGGTEKLFF. Filled out from reference TRBV2 and TRBJ1-4, the complete variable domain reads EPEVTQTPSHQVTQMGQEVILRCVPISNHLYFYWYRQILGQKVEFLVSFYNNEISEKSEIFDDQFSVERPDGSNFTLKIRSTKLEDSAMYFCASSEVRAGGTEKLFFGSGTQLSVL.

The chain employs TRBV5-1 and TRBJ2-2, with 11 bases that match TRBD1. The CDR3 totals 16 residues. Germline V gives CDR1 SGHRS, CDR2 YFSETQ. After removal of 4 bases from V and 4 bases from J, the junction contained 6 bases not matched to a gene. The CDR3 DNA reads as TGCGCCAGCAGCGAGAGGACAGGGGGCGGCACCGGGGAGCTGTTTTTT. Translation: CASSERTGGGTGELFF.

The chain joins TRBV5-6 to TRBJ1-6, with D unclear. Trimming shortened V by 1 base and J by 1 base, and 9 bases separated the two germline ends. This CDR3 has 16 amino acids. Per germline, CDR1 SGHDT and CDR2 YYEEEE. The CDR3 DNA follows: TGTGCCAGCAGCTTGACGGGGTGGTCCTATAATTCACCCCTCCACTTT. This encodes CASSLTGWSYNSPLHF.

This chain uses TRBV5-1 with TRBJ2-4, with D unclear. The CDR3 runs 17 residues. V was cut by 4 bases and J by 0 bases, with 17 bases left in between. CDR1 is SGHRS, CDR2 YFSETQ, per germline. The CDR3 DNA sequence: TGCGCCAGCAGCGAGACTGCGGATGAACTAGCCAAAAACATTCAGTACTTC. Amino acids: CASSETADELAKNIQYF.

V and J are TRBV7-9 and TRBJ2-7; 13 bases line up with TRBD2. The CDR3 contains 15 residues. CDR1 is SEHNR, CDR2 FQNEAQ, per germline (reference sequence). The junction had 5 bases not matched to a gene; V was cut back by 5 bases and J by 4 bases. The CDR3: CASSTGLAGKYEQYF. The CDR3 coding sequence is TGTGCCAGCAGCACGGGACTAGCGGGAAAATACGAGCAGTACTTC.

The rearrangement links TRBV5-1 to TRBJ1-4, with D possibly matching TRBD1 (6 bases). The CDR3 totals 14 residues. Germline V gene sequence: CDR1 SGHRS, CDR2 YFSETQ. V shed 7 bases and J shed 2 bases, with 12 bases lying between them. This CDR3 is CASGIGGTNEKLFF. In DNA, the CDR3 is TGCGCCAGCGGCATAGGGGGGACTAATGAAAAACTGTTTTTT.

The chain couples TRBV6-5 to TRBJ1-4; 8 bases fit TRBD1. J was trimmed by 10 bases and V by 6 bases; bases with no gene match: 7. The CDR3 runs to 13 residues. Germline loops: CDR1 MNHEY, CDR2 SVGAGI. The CDR3 DNA sequence: TGTGCCAGCAGCCGACAGGGGCCCCGAAAACTGTTTTTT. Amino acids: CASSRQGPRKLFF.

The chain couples TRBV30 to TRBJ2-5; no firm D call. CDR3 length: 11 residues. V was shortened by 1 base and J by 4 bases, with 4 bases between the two germline ends. Germline CDR1 GTSNPN, CDR2 SVGIG (reference sequence). This CDR3 is CAWSDVETQYF. As DNA, the CDR3 is TGTGCCTGGAGTGATGTAGAGACCCAGTACTTC.

Here the CDR3 reads CASSMKLGRNSNQPQHF. CDR3 in DNA: TGTGCCAGTAGTATGAAACTCGGACGGAATAGCAATCAGCCCCAGCATTTT. The genes are TRBV19 and TRBJ1-5; D uncertain. The CDR3 sequence is 17 residues long. V lost 3 bases and J lost 0, with 15 bases in between. CDR1 and CDR2 from the germline V gene are LNHDA and SQIVND (reference sequence).

The chain employs TRBV2 and TRBJ1-5; D unresolved. The germline V gene has CDR1 SNHLY and CDR2 FYNNEI. This CDR3 is 14 amino acids long. Trimming took 5 bases from V and 0 from J, leaving 8 bases between them. The CDR3 reads CASSLAVSNQPQHF. CDR3 DNA: TGTGCCAGCAGTCTGGCGGTTAGCAATCAGCCCCAGCATTTT.

This chain links TRBV5-4 with TRBJ1-1; D is perhaps TRBD1 (6 bases). This CDR3 has 16 residues. V lost 2 bases, J lost 0 bases, and 14 bases lay in between. Germline CDR1 reads SGHNT; CDR2 reads YYREEE (reference sequence). The CDR3 is CASSFAGQTLNTEAFF. DNA of the CDR3: TGTGCCAGCAGCTTCGCCGGACAGACTCTGAACACTGAAGCTTTCTTT.

The gene calls are TRBV11-2 and TRBJ2-3; D may match TRBD1 or TRBD2 (5 bases each). The CDR3 contains 16 residues. CDR1 is SGHAT and CDR2 is FQNNGV in the germline V gene. V was pared by 6 bases and J by 4 bases, with 20 bases between. This CDR3 is CASRRPGRGFPDTQYF. CDR3 bases: TGTGCCAGCAGGAGACCGGGACGGGGATTCCCAGATACGCAGTATTTT. The full variable domain, its missing parts supplied by reference TRBV11-2 and TRBJ2-3, is EAGVAQSPRYKIIEKRQSVAFWCNPISGHATLYWYQQILGQGPKLLIQFQNNGVVDDSQLPKDRFSAERLKGVDSTLKIQPAKLEDSAVYLCASRRPGRGFPDTQYFGPGTRLTVL.

The V gene is TRBV25-1, the J gene TRBJ1-2; 8 bases line up with TRBD1. J gave up 5 bases and V 4 bases, and 15 bases lay outside the gene matches. The CDR3 sequence is 17 residues long. Germline assignment: CDR1 MGHDK and CDR2 SYGVNS. This CDR3 reads CASSAPGTGSTRYGYTF. The CDR3 bases are TGTGCCAGCAGTGCCCCCGGGACAGGATCGACTAGGTATGGCTACACCTTC.

In regard to this clone: This specimen includes other DNA sequences encoding the same CDR3. The rearrangement links TRBV18 to TRBJ2-3; the match to TRBD2 covers 9 bases. Germline values: CDR1 KGHSH, CDR2 LQKENI. The CDR3 sequence is 15 residues long. V lost 1 base and J lost 2; bases outside the gene matches: 1. CDR3 loop: CASSPLAGVTDTQYF. The CDR3 nucleotides are TGTGCCAGCTCACCACTAGCGGGGGTCACAGATACGCAGTATTTT.

A word on this clone: This sample also contains other DNA sequences that code for the same CDR3. V is TRBV6-5 and J is TRBJ2-7, with 10 positions matching TRBD1. The junction had 4 bases not matched to a gene; V was cut back by 2 bases and J by 3 bases. This CDR3 spans 15 amino acids. The germline V gene encodes CDR1 MNHEY and CDR2 SVGAGI. The CDR3 DNA follows: TGTGCCAGCAGTTACCGGGACAGGGGTTACTACGAGCAGTACTTC. Translating it yields CASSYRDRGYYEQYF.

Remarks on this clone: This sample includes further DNA sequences coding for the same CDR3. This rearrangement joins TRBV15 to TRBJ1-5, with TRBD1 identical over 9 bases. Germline CDR1 and CDR2: LNHNV and YYDKDF (reference sequence). V was pared by 1 base and J by 6 bases, with 4 bases of the junction left unmatched. This CDR3 comprises 15 residues. CDR3 loop: CATSRVQGAGQPQHF. In DNA, the CDR3 is TGTGCCACCAGCAGAGTACAGGGGGCCGGTCAGCCCCAGCATTTT. Full variable domain (remainder filled in from reference TRBV15 and TRBJ1-5): DAMVIQNPRYQVTQFGKPVTLSCSQTLNHNVMYWYQQKSSQAPKLLFHYYDKDFNNEADTPDNFQSRRPNTSFCFLDIRSPGLGDTAMYLCATSRVQGAGQPQHFGDGTRLSIL.

This clone came up a few times. The chain combines TRBV10-1 with TRBJ1-6; TRBD1 matches at 7 bases. The CDR3 sequence is 14 residues long. J was trimmed by 7 bases and V by 8 bases; bases with no gene match: 8. In germline, CDR1 is WNHNN, CDR2 SYGVQD (reference sequence). As DNA, the CDR3 is TGCGCCAGCTCATCCGGGACAGTCAATTCACCCCTCCACTTT. It specifies CASSSGTVNSPLHF.

The rearrangement joins TRBV7-2 to TRBJ2-7; D ambiguous. The V end lost 5 bases, the J end lost 1 base, and 9 bases lay between the germline ends. Germline V gene sequence: CDR1 SGHTA, CDR2 FQGNSA. The CDR3 is made up of 13 amino acids. The CDR3 nucleotides are TGTGCCAGCAGCCCGGCAGGATCCTACGAGCAGTACTTC. Its protein product is CASSPAGSYEQYF. Looking up the rest from reference TRBV7-2 and TRBJ2-7 gives the full variable domain: GAGVSQSPSNKVTEKGKDVELRCDPISGHTALYWYRQSLGQGLEFLIYFQGNSAPDKSGLPSDRFSAERTGGSVSTLTIQRTQQEDSAVYLCASSPAGSYEQYFGPGTRLTVT.

The chain recombines TRBV7-9 with TRBJ2-1; D remains unclear. The CDR3 has 13 amino acids. The V gene lost 1 base and the J gene lost 7 bases, with 8 bases spanning the gap. Germline V gene data show CDR1 as SEHNR and CDR2 as FQNEAQ (reference sequence). The CDR3 loop is CASSLGQANEQFF. CDR3 DNA sequence: TGTGCCAGCAGCTTAGGGCAGGCAAATGAGCAGTTCTTC.

The V and J genes are TRBV18 and TRBJ2-1, with D possibly called TRBD1 or TRBD2 (8 bases each). Germline CDR1 and CDR2: KGHSH and LQKENI. The CDR3 is made up of 16 amino acids. V was cut by 7 bases and J by 3 bases, with 19 bases left in between. CDR3 region: CASLAGGQGIYNEQFF. As DNA, the CDR3 is TGTGCCAGCTTGGCGGGAGGACAGGGCATCTACAATGAGCAGTTCTTC.

The chain couples TRBV5-1 to TRBJ1-5; a possible D gene is TRBD1 (5 bases). Trimming took 4 bases from V and 11 from J, leaving 22 bases between them. CDR1 is SGHRS and CDR2 is YFSETQ in the germline V gene. This CDR3 has 15 residues. The CDR3 sequence: CASSLGTLIFVAQHF. The CDR3 DNA sequence: TGCGCCAGCAGCCTCGGGACTCTAATCTTTGTAGCCCAGCATTTT.

This chain joins TRBV5-6 and TRBJ1-2, with TRBD1 identical over 8 bases. Germline V lookup: CDR1 SGHDT, CDR2 YYEEEE. V lost 4 bases and J lost 8; bases outside the gene matches: 13. CDR3 size: 15 residues. The CDR3 protein is CASSGPKQGAVGYTF. CDR3 bases: TGTGCCAGCAGCGGCCCCAAGCAGGGGGCGGTGGGCTACACCTTC. The whole variable domain, remainder taken from reference TRBV5-6 and TRBJ1-2, is DAGVTQSPTHLIKTRGQQVTLRCSPKSGHDTVSWYQQALGQGPQFIFQYYEEEERQRGNFPDRFSGHQFPNYSSELNVNALLLGDSALYLCASSGPKQGAVGYTFGSGTRLTVV.